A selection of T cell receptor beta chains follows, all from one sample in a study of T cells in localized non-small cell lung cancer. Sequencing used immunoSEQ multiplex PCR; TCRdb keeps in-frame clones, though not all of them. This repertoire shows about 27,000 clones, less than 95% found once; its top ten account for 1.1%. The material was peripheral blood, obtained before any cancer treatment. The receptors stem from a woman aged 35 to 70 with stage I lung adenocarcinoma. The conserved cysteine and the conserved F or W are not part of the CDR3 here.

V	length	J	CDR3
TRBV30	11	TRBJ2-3	AWSGSPSDTQY
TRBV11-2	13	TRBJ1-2	ASSFRGAGAYGYT
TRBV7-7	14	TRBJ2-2	ASSPGVNMNTGELF
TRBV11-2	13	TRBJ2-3	ASSVSAPEGDTQY
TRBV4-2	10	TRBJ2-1	ASRATGDEQF
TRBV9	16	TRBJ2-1	ASSGPARREESYNEQF
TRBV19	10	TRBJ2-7	ASSSSSYEQY
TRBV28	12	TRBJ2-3	ASSPPPSGDTQY
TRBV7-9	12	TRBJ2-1	ASDRGASYNEQF
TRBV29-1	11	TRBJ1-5	SVARGLGQPQH
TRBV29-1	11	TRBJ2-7	SVLSGSAYEQY
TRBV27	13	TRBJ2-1	ASSPTGSSYNEQF
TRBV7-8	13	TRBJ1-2	ASSLVPGQLLDHT
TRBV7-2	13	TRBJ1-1	ASSDPELMNTEAF
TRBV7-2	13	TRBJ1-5	ASSLTGILNQPQH
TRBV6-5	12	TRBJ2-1	ASSYSTGSNEQF
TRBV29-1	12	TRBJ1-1	SVGGRGENTEAF
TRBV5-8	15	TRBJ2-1	ASSSWSNSGSYNEQF
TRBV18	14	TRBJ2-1	ASSPVLQGPKNEQF
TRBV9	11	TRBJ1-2	ASSVTGLYGYT
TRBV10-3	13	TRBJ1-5	AISEFTGSNQPQH
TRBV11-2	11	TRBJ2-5	ASSFRGGETQY
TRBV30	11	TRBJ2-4	AWSSGAINIQY